These 21 T cell receptor beta chains were all obtained from the same sample, sequenced in a study of blood T cell repertoires in COVID-19. TCRdb keeps only in-frame clones here, not all; method: immunoSEQ multiplex PCR. The sample shows over 200,000 clones, around 89% of them seen only once. The sequencing sample was made of peripheral blood. The receptors originated from a man younger than 40 with COVID-19, enrolled during active disease.

This clone was found once. The gene calls are TRBV24-1 and TRBJ2-1, with 11 bases matching TRBD2. Per the germline V gene, CDR1 is KGHDR and CDR2 is SFDVKD. V gave up 9 bases and J gave up 10 bases; unmatched junction bases: 13. CDR3 length equals 15 residues. The CDR3 spells CATGTTSGSLREQFF. CDR3 DNA: TGTGCCACCGGTACAACTAGCGGGAGTTTGAGGGAGCAGTTCTTC.

This clone has just one count. The chain joins TRBV5-1 to TRBJ2-7, with 10 bases identical to TRBD2. Trimming cost V 6 bases and J 2 bases; bases outside gene matches: 2. There are 13 residues in the CDR3. CDR1 SGHRS and CDR2 YFSETQ come from the germline V gene. CDR3 nucleotides: TGCGCCAGCAAGCGGGAGGGCCCCTACGAGCAGTACTTC. Its protein is CASKREGPYEQYF.

CDR3 amino acids: CASSLDPAGGYNEQFF. In DNA, the CDR3 is TGTGCCAGCAGCTTGGATCCAGCGGGAGGATACAATGAGCAGTTCTTC. The chain has TRBV5-4 and TRBJ2-1, with 9 nucleotides matching TRBD2. There are 16 residues in the CDR3. V lost 0 bases to trimming and J lost 4 bases; unmatched junction nucleotides: 5. Germline lookup yields CDR1 SGHNT and CDR2 YYREEE (reference sequence). Full variable domain (rest looked up from reference TRBV5-4 and TRBJ2-1): ETGVTQSPTHLIKTRGQQVTLRCSSQSGHNTVSWYQQALGQGPQFIFQYYREEENGRGNFPPRFSGLQFPNYSSELNVNALELDDSALYLCASSLDPAGGYNEQFFGPGTRLTVL.

The rearrangement joins TRBV5-1 to TRBJ2-2, with 10 bases fitting TRBD2. The CDR3 sequence is 16 residues long. V lost 2 bases, J lost 4 bases, and 5 bases stayed unmatched. Germline lookup yields CDR1 SGHRS and CDR2 YFSETQ. CDR3 residues: CASSFLAGASTGELFF. In nucleotides, the CDR3 is TGCGCCAGCAGCTTCCTAGCGGGAGCGTCCACCGGGGAGCTGTTTTTT.

This clone occurred a few times. This chain links TRBV19 with TRBJ2-7, with 9 positions matching TRBD2. The CDR3 is made up of 15 amino acids. The V segment lost 5 bases and the J segment 5 bases; nucleotides outside the gene matches: 10. Germline V gene data show CDR1 as LNHDA and CDR2 as SQIVND (reference sequence). CDR3 nucleotide sequence: TGTGCCAGTAGTTCTCCCGGGACTAGCCACCACGAGCAGTACTTC. Amino acid sequence: CASSSPGTSHHEQYF. The full variable domain, its missing parts supplied by reference TRBV19 and TRBJ2-7, is DGGITQSPKYLFRKEGQNVTLSCEQNLNHDAMYWYRQDPGQGLRLIYYSQIVNDFQKGDIAEGYSVSREKKESFPLTVTSAQKNPTAFYLCASSSPGTSHHEQYFGPGTRLTVT.

The chain employs TRBV7-9 and TRBJ1-4; D unresolved. CDR3 length equals 14 residues. The germline gives CDR1 SEHNR, CDR2 FQNEAQ (reference sequence). V lost 6 bases and J 8 bases, leaving 16 bases between the germline ends. The CDR3 here is CASSFSEGWEKLFF. CDR3 nucleotides: TGTGCCAGCAGTTTTAGTGAGGGTTGGGAAAAACTGTTTTTT.

V usage is TRBV7-2 and J usage is TRBJ1-1; D is unresolved. V lost 1 base and J 0 bases, leaving 9 bases between the germline ends. Germline V lookup: CDR1 SGHTA, CDR2 FQGNSA. This CDR3 region has 15 residues. This CDR3 reads CASSLEQIMNTEAFF. The CDR3 DNA follows: TGTGCCAGCAGCTTAGAACAGATAATGAACACTGAAGCTTTCTTT.

This clone has only one observation. The gene calls are TRBV19 and TRBJ2-3, with 10 positions matching TRBD2. The length of the CDR3 is 16 residues. V lost 7 bases to trimming and J lost 5 bases; unmatched junction nucleotides: 12. Germline-derived CDR1 and CDR2 are LNHDA and SQIVND (reference sequence). Here the CDR3 reads CASMGALAGDRDTQYF. CDR3 nucleotides: TGTGCCAGTATGGGAGCCCTAGCGGGAGATAGAGATACGCAGTATTTT.

J is TRBJ2-2 and V is TRBV18; D is unresolved. V lost 1 base, J lost 0 bases, and 6 bases lay in between. This CDR3 comprises 15 residues. Germline V CDR1 and CDR2: KGHSH, LQKENI. CDR3 amino acids: CASSPHKTNTGELFF. DNA for the CDR3: TGTGCCAGCTCACCACATAAAACGAACACCGGGGAGCTGTTTTTT.

J is TRBJ2-3 and V is TRBV7-2; TRBD2 agrees at 13 bases. V shed 6 bases, J shed 2 bases, and the junction held 8 bases outside the gene matches. The CDR3 is 17 residues long. Looked up from germline, CDR1 is SGHTA and CDR2 is FQGNSA. CDR3 sequence (DNA): TGTGCCAGCAGGTCCCCCGGGACTAGCGGGGTCACAGATACGCAGTATTTT. Its translation: CASRSPGTSGVTDTQYF.

The chain uses TRBV28 and TRBJ1-3, with D uncertain. CDR1 is MDHEN and CDR2 is SYDVKM in the germline V gene. This CDR3 comprises 12 residues. Between the trimmed V and J ends, which lost 5 bases and 8 bases, there was a span of 10 bases. CDR3 nucleotides: TGTGCCAGCAGTCCAGTCGGGGACACCATATATTTT. It codes for CASSPVGDTIYF.

V usage is TRBV9 and J usage is TRBJ1-1; TRBD1 might be the D (6 bases). Germline V gives CDR1 SGDLS, CDR2 YYNGEE. The V and J ends lost 1 base and 5 bases respectively, with 15 bases between them. The CDR3 is 15 residues long. CDR3 bases: TGTGCCAGCAGCGTATCACAAACAGGGCGAACTGAAGCTTTCTTT. It specifies CASSVSQTGRTEAFF.

The rearrangement uses TRBV23-1 and TRBJ1-3; 7 nucleotides align to TRBD1. TRBV23-1 is treated as an ORF (open reading frame) with a function not yet certain. V shed 0 bases and J 0 bases; nucleotides not matched to a gene: 8. The length of the CDR3 is 18 residues. The CDR3 region is CASSQSTATGSSGNTIYF. In DNA, the CDR3 is TGCGCCAGCAGTCAATCAACCGCGACAGGGAGCTCTGGAAACACCATATATTTT.

The chain links TRBV10-1 to TRBJ2-4; 10 bases agree with TRBD2. The ends lost 8 bases at V and 2 bases at J; junction bases unmatched: 6. The germline CDR1 and CDR2 sequences are WNHNN and SYGVQD (reference sequence). The CDR3 loop spans 15 amino acids. CDR3 region: CASFRTSGPKNIQYF. CDR3 nucleotides: TGCGCCAGCTTTAGGACTAGCGGTCCCAAAAACATTCAGTACTTC.

The J gene is TRBJ2-2, the V gene TRBV28; TRBD2 matches 9 bases. Germline assignment: CDR1 MDHEN and CDR2 SYDVKM. With V trimmed by 5 bases and J by 3 bases, 7 bases remained unmatched. The CDR3 extends over 16 amino acids. CDR3 sequence: CASSRGTSTYTGELFF. The CDR3 nucleotides are TGTGCCAGCAGTAGGGGGACTAGCACATACACCGGGGAGCTGTTTTTT.

This chain joins TRBV14 and TRBJ1-1; 7 nucleotides agree with TRBD1. The germline V gene has CDR1 SGHDN and CDR2 FVKESK. V lost 2 bases, J lost 5 bases, and 20 bases stayed unmatched. The CDR3 spans 19 residues. The CDR3 DNA is TGTGCCAGCAGCCAAAGGCCGCGACAGGGAAATAATAAGGTAACTGAAGCTTTCTTT. It translates to CASSQRPRQGNNKVTEAFF.

The chain links TRBV19 to TRBJ1-6; 7 positions agree with TRBD1. CDR1 is LNHDA, CDR2 SQIVND, per germline (reference sequence). The CDR3 is made up of 14 amino acids. V shed 8 bases, J shed 7 bases, and the junction held 8 bases outside the gene matches. The CDR3 sequence is CASWNRGTNSPLHF. The DNA of the CDR3 is TGTGCCAGTTGGAACAGGGGTACAAATTCACCCCTCCACTTT. Complete variable domain (other parts from reference TRBV19 and TRBJ1-6): DGGITQSPKYLFRKEGQNVTLSCEQNLNHDAMYWYRQDPGQGLRLIYYSQIVNDFQKGDIAEGYSVSREKKESFPLTVTSAQKNPTAFYLCASWNRGTNSPLHFGNGTRLTVT.

The chain uses TRBV15 and TRBJ2-1; TRBD2 is a possible D gene (6 bases). The CDR3 covers 16 residues. Trimming took off 0 bases at V and 6 bases at J, with 15 bases between the two ends. Germline CDR1 LNHNV, CDR2 YYDKDF (reference sequence). CDR3 DNA: TGTGCCACCAGCAGAGAGGGCAGACTAGGCGGCAATGAGCAGTTCTTC. The encoded protein is CATSREGRLGGNEQFF. The whole variable domain, remainder taken from reference TRBV15 and TRBJ2-1, is DAMVIQNPRYQVTQFGKPVTLSCSQTLNHNVMYWYQQKSSQAPKLLFHYYDKDFNNEADTPDNFQSRRPNTSFCFLDIRSPGLGDTAMYLCATSREGRLGGNEQFFGPGTRLTVL.

This clone has only a few counts. The junction does not match germline at one end; this may be a read error. This sequence joins TRBV14 and TRBJ2-7; possible D gene TRBD2, 5 bases. Per the germline V gene, CDR1 is SGHDN and CDR2 is FVKESK. The CDR3 is 13 residues long. This chain's CDR3 is CASSQSPGGRQSF. The DNA of the CDR3 is TGTGCCAGCAGCCAAAGCCCCGGAGGCAGGCAGAGCTTC.

The chain couples TRBV28 to TRBJ2-6, with D maybe TRBD2 (6 bases). V was pared by 3 bases and J by 0 bases, with 21 bases between. The CDR3 totals 20 residues. Germline lookup yields CDR1 MDHEN and CDR2 SYDVKM. As DNA, the CDR3 is TGTGCCAGCAGTTTTGGGTATTTATTTCGGGAGAACTCTGGGGCCAACGTCCTGACTTTC. Its translation is CASSFGYLFRENSGANVLTF.

The V gene is TRBV3-1 (or the pseudogene TRBV3-2), the J gene TRBJ2-1, with 7 bases fitting TRBD1. After removal of 6 bases from V and 9 bases from J, the junction contained 2 bases not matched to a gene. This CDR3 has 11 residues. Germline V gene lookup returns CDR1 LGHDT and CDR2 YNNKEL (reference sequence). The CDR3 DNA reads TGTGCCAGCAGATACAGGGGTGAGCAGTTCTTC. It encodes CASRYRGEQFF.